This T cell receptor beta chain was sequenced for a study of cytomegalovirus exposure and HLA in healthy donors. As regards this clone: The antigen remains undetermined.

Study-wide findings and caveats: The study flagged some 170 TCR beta chains as cytomegalovirus-associated. Researchers reported that a few CMV-associated chains were confirmed in vitro as CMV antigen-specific.

Clones were sequenced by immunoSEQ multiplex PCR, and TCRdb holds only the in-frame ones, with some missing. The sample lists fewer than 120,000 clones, 88% seen once, with approximately 1.5% in the top ten. V was clipped by 1 base and J by 11 bases, with 20 bases between them. The length of the CDR3 is 15 residues. CDR1 MGHRA and CDR2 YSYEKL come from the germline V gene. Donors came from a validation cohort of some 110 subjects, distinct from the first 666-subject cohort. The chain uses TRBV4-1 and TRBJ1-1; perhaps TRBD1 as D (6 bases). This sequence originates from a woman in her 30s in good health and CMV-seropositive. The sequenced material came from PBMCs. This chain's CDR3 is CASSQVGGGPVDAFF. CDR3 in DNA: TGCGCCAGCAGCCAAGTAGGCGGGGGCCCGGTGGACGCTTTCTTT.